This T cell receptor beta chain was found in a study of blood T cell repertoires in COVID-19. Across the study: Researchers got acute and convalescent COVID-19 samples from the United States, Italy and Spain. T cells, B-cell-depleted T cells, or PBMCs provided the cDNA or gDNA that served as material.

In the authors' workflow: Reference gene primer amplification in the assay estimated nucleated cell counts. Measured with immunoSEQ multiplex PCR; TCRdb has only the in-frame clones, and not every one. The DNA gave D and trimming, while V, J and clone size come from that table. This sample has 40,000 to 50,000 clones, with around nine tenths found just once. Per the germline V gene, CDR1 is LGHNA and CDR2 is YNFKEQ. CDR3 length equals 15 residues. V shed 4 bases and J 1 base; nucleotides not matched to a gene: 4. The sequencing input was peripheral blood. The sequence came from a human donor in a cohort sampled during active COVID-19. V gene TRBV4-2 combines with J gene TRBJ1-1, with 9 bases aligning to TRBD1. In DNA, the CDR3 is TGTGCCAGCAGCCTGGGGGGACAGGGGAACACTGAAGCTTTCTTT. Encoded protein: CASSLGGQGNTEAFF.